Each of the 32 T cell receptor beta chains below was sequenced from the same sample in a study of response to subunit inactivated influenza vaccine. TCRdb recomputed calls from the RT-PCR reads with MiXCR, one row per CDR3 protein. The table lists around 600,000 distinct CDR3 sequences, 10% to 12% of them singletons. In addition, the sample was reused for a study of T cells expressing NK-cell markers. This second report adds: With UMIs, 5'RACE template switching was used to make TCR beta cDNA.

Sequences were derived from PBMCs from blood, sampled on the day of vaccination. These receptors were collected from a man aged 50-60 years who received an inactivated influenza vaccine.

This chain connects TRBV29-1 to TRBJ2-5; either TRBD1 or TRBD2 may supply D (6 bases each). This CDR3 is built from 15 residues. Trimming left V 0 bases short and J 5 bases short, with 16 bases between. CDR1 and CDR2 from the germline V gene are SQVTM and ANQGSEA. The CDR3, as DNA: TGCAGCGTTGAAGATCTTGGGGGGCTGGAGGAGACCCAGTACTTC. Translated, it gives CSVEDLGGLEETQYF.

V and J are TRBV7-2 and TRBJ2-3; 13 positions match TRBD2. The junction had 2 bases not matched to a gene; V was cut back by 0 bases and J by 2 bases. Germline CDR1 is SGHTA and CDR2 is FQGNSA. The CDR3 sequence is 17 residues long. CDR3 region: CASSLAGLAGTTDTQYF. The CDR3 DNA reads as TGTGCCAGCAGCTTAGCGGGACTAGCGGGAACCACAGATACGCAGTATTTT.

The V and J genes are TRBV14 and TRBJ1-6; D is ambiguous. The CDR3 totals 15 residues. The germline V gene encodes CDR1 SGHDN and CDR2 FVKESK. Trimming shortened V by 1 base and J by 8 bases, and 12 bases separated the two germline ends. The CDR3 region is CASSQGTWMYSPLHF. CDR3 DNA: TGTGCCAGCAGCCAAGGGACGTGGATGTATTCACCCCTCCACTTT.

V usage is TRBV4-2 and J usage is TRBJ2-7; TRBD1 or TRBD2 may be the D gene (5 bases each). The length of the CDR3 is 15 residues. The V gene lost 3 bases and the J gene lost 0 bases, with 12 bases spanning the gap. Germline CDR1 reads LGHNA; CDR2 reads YNFKEQ. Here the CDR3 reads CASSQRGGASYEQYF. The CDR3 DNA sequence: TGTGCCAGCAGCCAGCGTGGGGGAGCCTCCTACGAGCAGTACTTC.

The chain uses TRBV4-3 and TRBJ1-3; weak D call: TRBD1 (5 bases). Germline V gene data show CDR1 as LGHNA and CDR2 as YSLEER. Trimming cost V 0 bases and J 3 bases, with 9 bases left between them. CDR3 length equals 15 residues. The CDR3 is CASSQDAGHGNTIYF. CDR3 DNA: TGCGCCAGCAGCCAAGATGCGGGGCATGGAAACACCATATATTTT.

This chain links TRBV21-1 with TRBJ1-5. TRBV21-1 is a pseudogene. This CDR3 region has 14 residues. The CDR3 reads CASSKASWVQPQHF. CDR3 in DNA: TGTGCCAGCAGCAAAGCGTCGTGGGTTCAGCCCCAGCATTTT.

The chain is built from TRBV11-2 and TRBJ1-2; TRBD1 might be the D (5 bases). There are 14 residues in the CDR3. Germline CDR1 reads SGHAT; CDR2 reads FQNNGV. The V end lost 1 base, the J end lost 4 bases, and 10 bases lay between the germline ends. The CDR3 loop reads CASSLGGAIYGYTF. Here the CDR3 DNA reads TGTGCCAGCAGCTTAGGTGGGGCCATCTATGGCTACACCTTC.

As for this clonotype: The DNA is left out, because the CDR3 cannot be placed on it with certainty; the CDR3 is given as TCRdb lists it. V is TRBV5-1 and J is TRBJ2-1; the table's D call TRBD2 went unverified against the DNA. The CDR3 adds up to 20 amino acids, both ends counted. Germline loops: CDR1 SGHRS, CDR2 YFSETQ. This chain's CDR3 is CASKQQEDRYNEQFFGEQFF.

In its sample, this clonotype was seen a few times. This chain links TRBV7-6 with TRBJ2-1; D remains unclear. The CDR3 is 13 residues long. Germline V gene sequence: CDR1 SGHVS, CDR2 FNYEAQ. V dropped 5 bases and J dropped 7 bases, with 12 bases sitting between them. As DNA, the CDR3 is TGTGCCAGCAGCCCCCCGACCTGGAATGAGCAGTTCTTC. Its protein product is CASSPPTWNEQFF.

This clonotype was seen more than once but under ten times. Here the CDR3 reads CASSLGTGGNTIYF. As DNA, the CDR3 is TGTGCCAGCAGTTTAGGGACAGGCGGAAACACCATATATTTT. This chain uses TRBV12-3 or TRBV12-4 with TRBJ1-3, with 7 bases identical to TRBD1. This CDR3 spans 14 amino acids. V shed 1 base and J 4 bases; nucleotides not matched to a gene: 1.

Only a few counts were recorded for this clonotype. This chain joins TRBV7-2 and TRBJ2-7, with 7 bases aligning to TRBD2. This CDR3 is 15 amino acids long. Trimming took 5 bases from V and 3 from J; bases not matched to a gene: 10. Germline CDR1 and CDR2: SGHTA and FQGNSA. The CDR3 DNA is TGTGCCAGCAGCAGGACGGGGTCTAGCGGCTACGAGCAGTACTTC. It is translated as CASSRTGSSGYEQYF.

This clonotype showed up just a few times. The CDR3 DNA follows: TGTGCCAGCAGTGAGACGACAGGCTATAATTCACCCCTCCACTTT. Amino acid sequence: CASSETTGYNSPLHF. J is TRBJ1-6 and V is TRBV2, with D maybe TRBD1 (6 bases). The CDR3 contains 15 residues. Looked up from germline, CDR1 is SNHLY and CDR2 is FYNNEI. The germline V and J ends were trimmed by 3 bases and 3 bases, with 9 bases remaining between them.

This clonotype showed up many times. V and J are TRBV7-9 and TRBJ1-2; D is uncertain. V shed 4 bases and J shed 6 bases, with 9 bases lying between them. The germline gives CDR1 SEHNR, CDR2 FQNEAQ (reference sequence). This CDR3 comprises 12 residues. CDR3: CASSSVGDGYTF. The DNA of the CDR3 is TGTGCCAGCAGCTCAGTTGGGGATGGCTACACCTTC.

The chain couples TRBV5-1 to TRBJ1-1; 7 nucleotides align to TRBD1. Germline lookup yields CDR1 SGHRS and CDR2 YFSETQ. V was pared by 3 bases and J by 4 bases, with 12 bases of the junction left unmatched. This CDR3 contains 16 residues. The CDR3 loop is CASSSTYRGSGTEAFF. CDR3 DNA sequence: TGCGCCAGCAGCTCCACGTACAGGGGATCCGGCACTGAAGCTTTCTTT.

This clonotype occurred a few times. The gene calls are TRBV20-1 and TRBJ2-6; TRBD1 is a possible D gene (6 bases). The V end lost 3 bases, the J end lost 0 bases, and 12 bases lay between the germline ends. The CDR3 contains 16 residues. CDR1 DFQATT and CDR2 SNEGSKA come from the germline V gene (reference sequence). The DNA for the CDR3 is TGCAGTGCTAGTCTGGGGGCTAACTCTGGGGCCAACGTCCTGACTTTC. Protein sequence: CSASLGANSGANVLTF.

The chain uses TRBV4-1 and TRBJ2-7; 8 bases fit TRBD1. V lost 3 bases to trimming and J lost 5 bases; unmatched junction nucleotides: 12. The CDR3 is 16 amino acids. Germline V gene lookup returns CDR1 MGHRA and CDR2 YSYEKL. The CDR3 spells CASSHRSQGAFNEQYF. DNA of the CDR3: TGCGCCAGCAGCCACCGGTCCCAGGGGGCGTTTAACGAGCAGTACTTC.

The genes are TRBV4-2 and TRBJ2-2; 9 bases match TRBD2. V was clipped by 4 bases and J by 7 bases; unmatched bases: 13. The germline CDR1 and CDR2 sequences are LGHNA and YNFKEQ. The CDR3 contains 17 residues. Here the CDR3 reads CASSPHGRGGMDGELFF. The DNA of the CDR3 is TGTGCCAGCAGCCCTCACGGGCGGGGGGGTATGGACGGGGAGCTGTTTTTT.

J is TRBJ2-5 and V is TRBV29-1, with D possibly being TRBD1 or TRBD2 (5 bases each). Between the trimmed V and J ends, which lost 7 bases and 4 bases, there was a span of 16 bases. CDR1 is SQVTM, CDR2 ANQGSEA, per germline. The CDR3 sequence is 13 residues long. CDR3 DNA sequence: TGCAGCGCAACCGGGACCCTGGGAGAGACCCAGTACTTC. It encodes CSATGTLGETQYF.

This clonotype was counted many times. The V gene is TRBV29-1, the J gene TRBJ2-7; D assignment may be TRBD1 or TRBD2 (6 bases each). With 8 bases removed from V and 1 base from J, the gap between germline ends came to 12 bases. Germline values: CDR1 SQVTM, CDR2 ANQGSEA. The CDR3 extends over 12 amino acids. In DNA, the CDR3 is TGCAGCTGTCGGGGGCCTTCCTACGAGCAGTACTTC. Its protein is CSCRGPSYEQYF.

V is TRBV5-1 and J is TRBJ2-1, with TRBD1 identical over 8 bases. The junction had 6 bases not matched to a gene; V was cut back by 4 bases and J by 6 bases. Germline values: CDR1 SGHRS, CDR2 YFSETQ. The CDR3 extends over 14 amino acids. CDR3 loop: CASSPGQEFNEQFF. The CDR3 region has the DNA TGCGCCAGCAGCCCGGGACAGGAGTTCAATGAGCAGTTCTTC. The entire variable domain, with the rest obtained from reference TRBV5-1 and TRBJ2-1, is as follows: KAGVTQTPRYLIKTRGQQVTLSCSPISGHRSVSWYQQTPGQGLQFLFEYFSETQRNKGNFPGRFSGRQFSNSRSEMNVSTLELGDSALYLCASSPGQEFNEQFFGPGTRLTVL.

This clonotype was found many times. This chain joins TRBV6-1 and TRBJ2-3; tentative D call: TRBD1 (6 bases). CDR3 length: 13 residues. Germline V gene sequence: CDR1 MNHNS, CDR2 SASEGT. V shed 6 bases and J shed 1 base, with 8 bases lying between them. The CDR3 loop reads CASRRQGTDTQYF. For the CDR3, the DNA is TGTGCCAGCAGGAGACAGGGCACAGATACGCAGTATTTT.

This rearrangement joins TRBV15 to TRBJ2-2; 10 nucleotides align to TRBD2. CDR1 and CDR2 from the germline V gene are LNHNV and YYDKDF (reference sequence). The CDR3 spans 16 residues. The J segment lost 4 bases and the V segment lost 0 bases, leaving 2 bases of the junction unmatched. The CDR3 loop reads CATSRERLAGTGELFF. The DNA for the CDR3 is TGTGCCACCAGCAGAGAGAGACTAGCGGGCACCGGGGAGCTGTTTTTT.

This chain uses TRBV6-1 with TRBJ2-3; 9 nucleotides line up with TRBD2. J gave up 4 bases and V 6 bases, and 8 bases lay outside the gene matches. The CDR3 extends over 15 amino acids. Germline CDR1 reads MNHNS; CDR2 reads SASEGT. CDR3 region: CASSPAGGWPDTQYF. CDR3 sequence (DNA): TGTGCCAGCAGCCCAGCGGGGGGATGGCCAGATACGCAGTATTTT.

This chain's CDR3 is CASSPTGTTQPQHF. The CDR3, as DNA: TGTGCCAGCTCACCAACCGGGACGACTCAGCCCCAGCATTTT. This rearrangement joins TRBV18 to TRBJ1-5; the D gene is possibly TRBD1 (5 bases). Deletions cut 2 bases from V and 6 bases from J, with 11 bases between. The CDR3 contains 14 residues. The germline CDR1 and CDR2 sequences are KGHSH and LQKENI.

The chain joins TRBV6-5 to TRBJ1-1; 8 bases match TRBD1. This CDR3 is built from 16 residues. V was clipped by 2 bases and J by 4 bases; unmatched bases: 9. The germline gives CDR1 MNHEY, CDR2 SVGAGI. Here the CDR3 DNA reads TGTGCCAGCAGTTACCCGGGTCCAGGGGGCCTCACTGAAGCTTTCTTT. It specifies CASSYPGPGGLTEAFF.

This clonotype has a count of ten or more. V and J are TRBV27 and TRBJ1-1; D perhaps matches TRBD1 (5 bases). Germline loops: CDR1 MNHEY, CDR2 SMNVEV (reference sequence). The CDR3 consists of 15 residues. The germline V and J ends were trimmed by 4 bases and 5 bases, with 17 bases remaining between them. CDR3 protein: CASSSHAGGYTEAFF. CDR3 bases: TGTGCCAGCAGTTCCCACGCGGGGGGTTATACTGAAGCTTTCTTT.

V usage is TRBV20-1 and J usage is TRBJ2-7, with 8 bases identical to TRBD1. The CDR3 extends over 15 amino acids. V was pared by 3 bases and J by 3 bases, with 10 bases of the junction left unmatched. Germline values: CDR1 DFQATT, CDR2 SNEGSKA (reference sequence). Here the CDR3 DNA reads TGCAGTGCTAGGGGGACAGGCGAATGGAACTACGAGCAGTACTTC. Protein: CSARGTGEWNYEQYF.

The rearrangement joins TRBV12-3 or TRBV12-4 to TRBJ2-3; D tentatively reads TRBD1 or TRBD2 (5 bases each). Trimming took 2 bases from V and 0 from J, leaving 18 bases between them. This CDR3 is built from 18 residues. The CDR3 sequence is CASSLRVGGRPSTDTQYF. CDR3 sequence (DNA): TGTGCCAGCAGTTTAAGAGTTGGGGGTAGACCTAGCACAGATACGCAGTATTTT.

This clonotype appeared a few times. The V call is TRBV9, the J call TRBJ2-3, with D possibly being TRBD2 (6 bases). CDR3 length equals 17 residues. With 4 bases removed from V and 4 bases from J, the gap between germline ends came to 22 bases. Looked up from germline, CDR1 is SGDLS and CDR2 is YYNGEE. CDR3 region: CASSPTWGIRRADTQYF. CDR3 nucleotide sequence: TGTGCCAGCAGCCCAACCTGGGGCATCCGGAGGGCAGATACGCAGTATTTT.

This clonotype was recorded many times. The CDR3 is CSVNRVNTEAFF. The CDR3 coding sequence is TGCAGCGTAAACAGGGTGAACACTGAAGCTTTCTTT. The V call is TRBV29-1, the J call TRBJ1-1, with D maybe TRBD1 (6 bases). V lost 6 bases, J lost 0 bases, and 8 bases lay in between. This CDR3 spans 12 amino acids. Germline V gene sequence: CDR1 SQVTM, CDR2 ANQGSEA.

This chain links TRBV20-1 with TRBJ2-1; no definite D call. The V end was cut by 1 base, the J end by 1 base, with 8 bases between. CDR3 length equals 14 residues. Germline CDR1 is DFQATT and CDR2 is SNEGSKA (reference sequence). In DNA, the CDR3 is TGCAGTGCTAGAGGCTGGGTGTCCTACAATGAGCAGTTCTTC. Translated, it gives CSARGWVSYNEQFF.

This clonotype has a handful of counts. The gene calls are TRBV11-1 and TRBJ2-2; TRBD2 aligns across 14 bases. CDR3 length equals 19 residues. Looked up from germline, CDR1 is SGHAT and CDR2 is FQDESV (reference sequence). J was trimmed by 6 bases and V by 2 bases; bases with no gene match: 11. The CDR3 loop is CASSLRLGTSGRIAGELFF. CDR3 in DNA: TGTGCCAGCAGCTTACGACTAGGGACTAGCGGGAGAATCGCCGGGGAGCTGTTTTTT.